These T cell receptor beta chains were read from a single sample in a study of blood T cell repertoires in COVID-19. The table came from immunoSEQ multiplex PCR; TCRdb's copy has only in-frame clones and leaves some out. Altogether roughly 80,000 clones are present, approximately 80% being singletons, with the ten largest covering 11%. The sequencing input was peripheral blood. Every receptor here comes from a man in his forties or fifties with acute or convalescent COVID-19. CDR3s include the opening cysteine and the closing phenylalanine or tryptophan. D genes are given only for firm matches. The listing skips clone size in some rows; elsewhere it reads once, few, many or a size class.

size,V,D,J,DNA,CDR3
-,TRBV10-1,TRBD1,TRBJ1-1,TGCGCCAGCAGTGCGGCAGGGGGCTCTGAAGCTTTCTTT,CASSAAGGSEAFF
few,TRBV11-3,TRBD1,TRBJ2-7,TGTGCCAGCAGCTTAGCGGGGACAGGGGGCTACGAGCAGTACTTC,CASSLAGTGGYEQYF
-,TRBV5-1,-,TRBJ2-1,TGCGCCAGCAGCTTGGCTCCACTCAATGAGCAGTTCTTC,CASSLAPLNEQFF
-,TRBV15,-,TRBJ1-2,TGTGCCACCAGCAGAGATCGTCTAGTCAACTATGACTACACCTTC,CATSRDRLVNYDYTF
-,TRBV28,TRBD1,TRBJ1-6,TGTGCCAGCACCCCTCCAGGGGGCGTTTCACCCCTCCACTTT,CASTPPGGVSPLHF
-,TRBV19,-,TRBJ1-1,TGTGCCAGTAGTAGGACAGTCGGCACTGAAGCTTTCTTT,CASSRTVGTEAFF
-,TRBV18,TRBD1,TRBJ1-1,TGTGCCAGCTCACCACGTGGGACAGCGGCGAACACTGAAGCTTTCTTT,CASSPRGTAANTEAFF
-,TRBV10-3,-,TRBJ2-5,TGTGCCACCTTATCGGGCCAGCGGGTTACGGGTCAAGAGACCCAGTACTTC,CATLSGQRVTGQETQYF
-,TRBV29-1,-,TRBJ1-3,TGCAGCGCCTCTTCTGGAAACACCATATATTTT,CSASSGNTIYF
-,TRBV6-2/TRBV6-3,-,TRBJ2-2,TGTGCCAGCAGTTACGCGGGGCCGGTCACCGGGGAGCTGTTTTTT,CASSYAGPVTGELFF
-,TRBV10-3,TRBD1,TRBJ1-6,TGTGCCACCAAGTCCCGGGACAGTAATTCACCCCTCCACTTT,CATKSRDSNSPLHF
-,TRBV5-1,TRBD2,TRBJ2-1,TGCGCCAGCAGCCCGATGACTAGCGGGGGGGCAAGCGAGCAGTTCTTC,CASSPMTSGGASEQFF
-,TRBV10-3,TRBD2,TRBJ2-3,TGTGCCATCAGGCGGGAGCGTCCCGATACGCAGTATTTT,CAIRRERPDTQYF
-,TRBV10-3,-,TRBJ1-2,TGTGCCATCAGTGAGTCAACAGCCGCTAACTATGGCTACACCTTC,CAISESTAANYGYTF
-,TRBV19,TRBD1,TRBJ1-2,TGTGCCAGTAAAGGTCCGGCTCAGGGGGCGATGTATGGCTACACCTTC,CASKGPAQGAMYGYTF
-,TRBV12-3/TRBV12-4,-,TRBJ1-4,TGTGCCAGCAGTTCACAGGGAATTGAAAAACTGTTTTTT,CASSSQGIEKLFF
-,TRBV7-9,-,TRBJ1-5,TGTGCCAGCAGCTTAGGTCAGGACAACCCTCCAAGTCAGCCCCAGCATTTT,CASSLGQDNPPSQPQHF
once,TRBV7-3,TRBD1,TRBJ1-2,TGTGCCAGCAGCCTATCCGAGGGGGCGCTTGGCTACACCTTC,CASSLSEGALGYTF
-,TRBV6-2/TRBV6-3,-,TRBJ2-1,TGTGCCAGCAGTTACCAACGACTGAGCGGTCGATCCTACAATGAGCAGTTCTTC,CASSYQRLSGRSYNEQFF
-,TRBV5-6,-,TRBJ1-4,TGTGCCAGCAGCTTTCGGTCCTTTGCAACTAATGAAAAACTGTTTTTT,CASSFRSFATNEKLFF
-,TRBV6-5,-,TRBJ2-1,TGTGCCAGCAGTTACTCTCCCGGGGAAAATTACAATGAGCAGTTCTTC,CASSYSPGENYNEQFF
once,TRBV28,TRBD2,TRBJ2-2,TGTGCCAGCAGTTCCAGTAGACTAGCGGGTACCGGGGAGCTGTTTTTT,CASSSSRLAGTGELFF
-,TRBV2,TRBD2,TRBJ2-7,TGTGCCAGCAGAGCTATTAGCGGGCCCCGGGCCGAGCAGTACTTC,CASRAISGPRAEQYF
-,TRBV24-1,TRBD1,TRBJ1-4,TGTGCCACCAGTGACTCGACAGGGCCGTACGGAAAACTGTTTTTT,CATSDSTGPYGKLFF
-,TRBV5-5,-,TRBJ1-1,TGTGCCAGCAGCTTAAGGCCCGAGGGCACTGAAGCTTTCTTT,CASSLRPEGTEAFF
-,TRBV11-2,-,TRBJ2-2,TGTGCCAGCAGCTTATATGAGTACGGGGAGCTGTTTTTT,CASSLYEYGELFF
-,TRBV4-3,-,TRBJ2-1,TGCGCCAGCAGCCAAGATAGCGGCTCGCCCCGGTTCAATGAGCAGTTCTTC,CASSQDSGSPRFNEQFF
-,TRBV20-1,TRBD2,TRBJ2-1,TGCAGTGCTAGTTCGCGGGGGTTCTACAATGAGCAGTTCTTC,CSASSRGFYNEQFF
-,TRBV6-6,-,TRBJ1-1,TGTGCCAGCAGTTACGTACAGGTCGGGAACACTGAAGCTTTCTTT,CASSYVQVGNTEAFF
once,TRBV18,-,TRBJ2-2,TGTGCCAGCTCAGAGATGGTCGCCGGGGAGCTGTTTTTT,CASSEMVAGELFF
-,TRBV19,-,TRBJ1-2,TGTGCCACCACGACCTCGGACTTCTATGGCTACACCTTC,CATTTSDFYGYTF
-,TRBV10-1,-,TRBJ1-2,TGCGCCAGCAGTGAAGCCGCTAACTATGGCTACACCTTC,CASSEAANYGYTF
-,TRBV2,-,TRBJ1-5,TGTGCCAGCAGTGTGGAGGGCAGTAGGGGTCAGCCCCAGCATTTT,CASSVEGSRGQPQHF
-,TRBV19,-,TRBJ2-7,TGTGCCAGTAGTACTACCCTTATTCTTCGGGGCGAGCAGTACTTC,CASSTTLILRGEQYF
-,TRBV14,-,TRBJ1-4,TGTGCCAGCAGCTTTAACCAGGGAAATGAAAAACTGTTTTTT,CASSFNQGNEKLFF
-,TRBV7-8,-,TRBJ1-4,TGTGCCAGCAGCCAACCCGGACAGTCTAATGAAAAACTGTTTTTT,CASSQPGQSNEKLFF
-,TRBV7-2,-,TRBJ1-1,TGTGCCAGCAGCTCACCCTCCAGGGCCAAGAACACTGAAGCTTTCTTT,CASSSPSRAKNTEAFF
-,TRBV6-5,-,TRBJ2-2,TGTGCCAGCAGACAGGACCATGGGGCGGGGGAGCTGTTTTTT,CASRQDHGAGELFF
once,TRBV19,-,TRBJ2-7,TGTGCCAGTAGTATAGATGCACGGGTTTACGAGCAGTACTTC,CASSIDARVYEQYF
-,TRBV7-3,TRBD1,TRBJ2-3,TGTGCCAGCAGCAGAAACCGGGACAGGGGAGTAGATACGCAGTATTTT,CASSRNRDRGVDTQYF
few,TRBV9,-,TRBJ2-6,TGTGCCAGCAGCGTAGTGGCAGGAAACTCTGGGGCCAACGTCCTGACTTTC,CASSVVAGNSGANVLTF
-,TRBV27,-,TRBJ1-4,TGTGCCAGCAGTTTGCACCTCGGGGGTGCAACTAATGAAAAACTGTTTTTT,CASSLHLGGATNEKLFF
-,TRBV3-1/TRBV3-2,TRBD1,TRBJ1-1,TGTGCCAGCAGCCAAGATAGGACAGGGGGCGCGGGTTTCTCGTACACTGAAGCTTTCTTT,CASSQDRTGGAGFSYTEAFF
-,TRBV6-2/TRBV6-3,TRBD1,TRBJ1-2,TGTGCCAGCAGCGACCCGGGACAGGTTTTGTATGGCTACACCTTC,CASSDPGQVLYGYTF
-,TRBV6-1,-,TRBJ2-1,TGTGCCAGCAGTGAAAGGGACTCTGGGTGGCATGAGCAGTTCTTC,CASSERDSGWHEQFF
-,TRBV3-1/TRBV3-2,-,TRBJ1-5,TGTGCCAGCAGCCAAGTGAGTGGTCAGCCCCAGCATTTT,CASSQVSGQPQHF
-,TRBV19,TRBD1,TRBJ2-7,TGTGCCAGTAGTATAGGGGTGGCTTCAGGGGGCTCCTACTACGAGCAGTACTTC,CASSIGVASGGSYYEQYF
-,TRBV2,TRBD2,TRBJ2-1,TGTGCCAGCAGTGATACTAGCGGAGGCTACAATGAGCAGTTCTTC,CASSDTSGGYNEQFF
once,TRBV18,TRBD2,TRBJ2-4,TGTGCCAGCTCTACCCGAGGTCAGAACTTAGCGGGGGGAGCCAAAAACATTCAGTACTTC,CASSTRGQNLAGGAKNIQYF
-,TRBV25-1,TRBD1,TRBJ1-2,TGTGCCAGCAGCGCGACAGGGCTGGGCTATGGCTACACCTTC,CASSATGLGYGYTF
-,TRBV10-3,-,TRBJ1-5,TGTGCCATCAGTGAGGGACTGACCGAGCCCCAGCATTTT,CAISEGLTEPQHF
-,TRBV11-2,-,TRBJ1-2,TGTGCCAGCAGCTTAATGTCTGGAAAGGAGAACTATGGCTACACCTTC,CASSLMSGKENYGYTF
-,TRBV18,TRBD2,TRBJ2-1,TGTGCCAGCTCACCAGTTGTAGAGTCTAGCGGGATCAATGAGCAGTTCTTC,CASSPVVESSGINEQFF
-,TRBV7-2,-,TRBJ1-6,TGTGCCAGCAGCTTATACGGGGATTCACCCCTCCACTTT,CASSLYGDSPLHF